This paragraph covers one TCR beta chain sequence. The antigen is unknown. This CDR3 is 12 amino acids long. Trimming left V 4 bases short and J 4 bases short, with 10 bases between. Germline V gene sequence: CDR1 GTSNPN, CDR2 SVGIG (reference sequence). These data come from a study of response to subunit inactivated influenza vaccine. Study results and caveats: Authors suggested each seasonal influenza vaccination recruits few new T cells.

Using its own MiXCR run on the RT-PCR reads, TCRdb lists one record per CDR3 protein. The repertoire holds 530,000 or so distinct CDR3 sequences, with about 25% as singletons. The TCR was taken from a man in his fifties who received an inactivated influenza vaccine. Sequenced material: CD4+ T cells sorted from PBMCs, taken 4 to 6 days after vaccination. The rearrangement joins TRBV30 to TRBJ2-5; no clear D gene. The CDR3 coding sequence is TGTGCCTGGACCGTAAGTACAGAGACCCAGTACTTC. Translating it yields CAWTVSTETQYF.